These 7 T cell receptor beta chains came from one sample sequenced in a study of cytomegalovirus exposure and HLA in healthy donors. The PCR made use of 60 Vbeta and 13 Jbeta primers. Sequencing was performed with immunoSEQ multiplex PCR; in TCRdb, only in-frame clones are kept and a portion is missing. This table holds approximately 170,000 clones, just under 75% found once. The sequenced material came from PBMCs. These receptors were taken from a man aged 25 to 40 in good health and CMV-seropositive.

The chain couples TRBV7-9 to TRBJ1-4, with 7 bases lining up with TRBD1. CDR3 length equals 17 residues. The germline V gene encodes CDR1 SEHNR and CDR2 FQNEAQ (reference sequence). The V gene end was trimmed by 1 base and the J gene end by 4 bases; junction bases not matched to a gene: 9. This chain's CDR3 is CASSLGTGVGGNEKLFF. The CDR3 DNA reads as TGTGCCAGCAGCTTAGGCACAGGGGTTGGAGGTAATGAAAAACTGTTTTTT.

This clone turned up a few times. This rearrangement joins TRBV29-1 to TRBJ1-3, with D unresolved. The ends were cut back, 5 bases at V and 11 bases at J, with 19 bases in the middle. CDR3 length: 13 residues. Germline-derived CDR1 and CDR2 are SQVTM and ANQGSEA. The CDR3 region is CSVRTPLSSAIYF. In nucleotides, the CDR3 is TGCAGCGTTCGGACCCCCCTGAGTAGCGCCATATATTTT.

Here the CDR3 reads CASSELAGRAYEQFF. In DNA form, the CDR3 reads TGTGCCAGCAGCGAACTAGCGGGGAGGGCCTATGAGCAGTTCTTC. The rearrangement joins TRBV6-6 to TRBJ2-1; 10 positions match TRBD2. CDR1 and CDR2 (germline): MNHNY, SVGAGI (reference sequence). The CDR3 length is 15 residues. The junction had 10 bases not matched to a gene; V was cut back by 6 bases and J by 8 bases.

The chain is built from TRBV4-3 and TRBJ2-7, with TRBD1 matching over 8 bases. The CDR3 has 14 amino acids. The V and J ends lost 4 bases and 0 bases, in that order; junction bases with no gene match: 2. CDR1 LGHNA and CDR2 YSLEER come from the germline V gene. CDR3 sequence: CASSPGQASYEQYF. The CDR3 bases are TGCGCCAGCAGCCCGGGACAGGCCTCCTACGAGCAGTACTTC.

A few counts support this clone. The V gene is TRBV6-5, the J gene TRBJ1-2; 7 bases line up with TRBD1. CDR1 MNHEY and CDR2 SVGAGI come from the germline V gene. The V gene end was trimmed by 9 bases and the J gene end by 0 bases; junction bases not matched to a gene: 4. The CDR3 is made up of 13 amino acids. The CDR3 loop is CASLRGPNYGYTF. Written as DNA, the CDR3 is TGTGCCAGTTTAAGGGGGCCTAACTATGGCTACACCTTC.

CDR3 nucleotide sequence: TGTGCCAGCAGCTTAGGTCTCTACAATGAGCAGTTCTTC. It yields the protein CASSLGLYNEQFF. The genes are TRBV7-6 and TRBJ2-1; D not resolved. CDR3 size: 13 residues. The germline V gene encodes CDR1 SGHVS and CDR2 FNYEAQ. Trimming cost V 1 base and J 3 bases, with 4 bases left between them.

CDR3 amino acids: CASSPGQENTGELFF. The CDR3 bases are TGTGCCAGCTCACCCGGCCAGGAGAACACCGGGGAGCTGTTTTTT. The rearrangement joins TRBV18 to TRBJ2-2; D ambiguous. The germline V and J ends were trimmed by 3 bases and 1 base, with 9 bases remaining between them. The CDR3 runs 15 residues. From germline, CDR1 is KGHSH and CDR2 LQKENI.